This is a list of T cell receptor beta chains from one sample in a study of T cells after yellow fever vaccination. Each CDR3 protein gets one entry after TCRdb re-called the 5' RACE reads with MiXCR. Found here are under 700,000 distinct CDR3 sequences, approximately 16% of them singletons; the top ten hold approximately 15%. The source material was PBMCs, sampled less than 6 days after the first yellow fever vaccination. These receptors originate from a man between 18 and 29 years old who received the YFV17D yellow fever vaccine. Each CDR3 is given with its conserved first and last residue. The D gene is left open where the match is weak. Clone size is given for some rows only: seen once, a few or many times, or a class if the clone is expanded.

clone_size: few
v_call: TRBV3-1
j_call: TRBJ2-3
d_call: NA
cdr3_nt: TGTGCCAGCTCTTTGGGGCCGTCCGGCACAGATACGCAGTATTTT
cdr3_aa: CASSLGPSGTDTQYF

clone_size: many
v_call: TRBV5-1
j_call: TRBJ2-3
d_call: NA
cdr3_nt: TGTGCCAGCAGCTTATCGGCAGATACGCAGTATTTT
cdr3_aa: CASSLSADTQYF

clone_size: few
v_call: TRBV12-3/TRBV12-4
j_call: TRBJ1-5
d_call: NA
cdr3_nt: TGTGCCAGCAGTGGGTCACAGGAGAAACATTTT
cdr3_aa: CASSGSQEKHF

clone_size: NA
v_call: TRBV9
j_call: TRBJ2-5
d_call: NA
cdr3_nt: TGTGCCAGCAGCGCGGGGACTCAAGAAAAAGAGACCCAGTACTTC
cdr3_aa: CASSAGTQEKETQYF

clone_size: NA
v_call: TRBV29-1
j_call: TRBJ1-2
d_call: TRBD1
cdr3_nt: TGCAGCGTCACAGGGGGAGCATTAGACTATGGCTACACCTTC
cdr3_aa: CSVTGGALDYGYTF

clone_size: few
v_call: TRBV18
j_call: TRBJ1-1
d_call: TRBD1
cdr3_nt: TGTGCCAGTAAACAGGGGGCAGACACTGAAGCTTTCTTT
cdr3_aa: CASKQGADTEAFF

clone_size: many
v_call: TRBV9
j_call: TRBJ2-3
d_call: NA
cdr3_nt: TGTGCCAGCAGCGTAGGAGTGGGCACAGATACGCAGTATTTT
cdr3_aa: CASSVGVGTDTQYF

clone_size: NA
v_call: TRBV24-1
j_call: TRBJ1-1
d_call: NA
cdr3_nt: TGTGCCACCAGTGACCCTGGGCAGAACACTGAAGCTTTCTTT
cdr3_aa: CATSDPGQNTEAFF

clone_size: few
v_call: TRBV6-1
j_call: TRBJ1-4
d_call: TRBD1
cdr3_nt: TGTGCCAGCAGTCGGACAGGGTCAGACGAAAAACTGTTTTTT
cdr3_aa: CASSRTGSDEKLFF

clone_size: many
v_call: TRBV5-1
j_call: TRBJ2-3
d_call: NA
cdr3_nt: TGCGCCAGCAGCTTGTGGGGCAGAGATACGCAGTATTTT
cdr3_aa: CASSLWGRDTQYF

clone_size: NA
v_call: TRBV6-2/TRBV6-3
j_call: TRBJ2-3
d_call: TRBD1
cdr3_nt: TGTGCCAGCAGTTACGGTCCGCAGGGGGCCAAAGATACGCAGTATTTT
cdr3_aa: CASSYGPQGAKDTQYF

clone_size: many
v_call: TRBV20-1
j_call: TRBJ2-1
d_call: TRBD2
cdr3_nt: TGCAGTGCCGCTTCGCGGGGGTATTACAATGAGCAGTTCTTC
cdr3_aa: CSAASRGYYNEQFF

clone_size: NA
v_call: TRBV5-1
j_call: TRBJ2-2
d_call: TRBD2
cdr3_nt: TGCGCCAGCAGCTTGAGACTAGCGGGGGTTAACACCGGGGAGCTGTTTTTT
cdr3_aa: CASSLRLAGVNTGELFF

clone_size: few
v_call: TRBV6-1
j_call: TRBJ2-5
d_call: TRBD2
cdr3_nt: TGTGCCAGCAGGACGATAGCGGGGGGGGACCCCGAGTACTTC
cdr3_aa: CASRTIAGGDPEYF

clone_size: many
v_call: TRBV12-3/TRBV12-4
j_call: TRBJ2-5
d_call: NA
cdr3_nt: TGTGCCAGCAGTTCACACGGCGAGACCCAGTACTTC
cdr3_aa: CASSSHGETQYF

clone_size: many
v_call: TRBV5-1
j_call: TRBJ1-1
d_call: NA
cdr3_nt: TGCGCCACCTCCAAAGACTCGGGATCTGAAGCTTTCTTT
cdr3_aa: CATSKDSGSEAFF

clone_size: few
v_call: TRBV18
j_call: TRBJ2-7
d_call: NA
cdr3_nt: TGTGCCAGCTCACCACCTTCTGAAGAGCAGTACTTC
cdr3_aa: CASSPPSEEQYF

clone_size: NA
v_call: TRBV2
j_call: TRBJ1-1
d_call: NA
cdr3_nt: TGTGCCAGCAAAAAAGGGGGAAACACTGAAGCTTTCTTT
cdr3_aa: CASKKGGNTEAFF

clone_size: few
v_call: TRBV20-1
j_call: TRBJ1-1
d_call: NA
cdr3_nt: TGCAGTGCCCGACGAGATACGACTGAAGCTTTCTTT
cdr3_aa: CSARRDTTEAFF

clone_size: many
v_call: TRBV7-2
j_call: TRBJ2-1
d_call: TRBD2
cdr3_nt: TGTGCCAGCAGCTTTCGCGGGGGGTACAATGAGCAGTTCTTC
cdr3_aa: CASSFRGGYNEQFF

clone_size: NA
v_call: TRBV11-2
j_call: TRBJ2-1
d_call: TRBD2
cdr3_nt: TGTGCCAGCAGCCTGCCCCAGGGACTAGCGGGGGGTTCTAGCTCCTACAATGAGCAGTTCTTC
cdr3_aa: CASSLPQGLAGGSSSYNEQFF

clone_size: few
v_call: TRBV12-3/TRBV12-4
j_call: TRBJ2-5
d_call: NA
cdr3_nt: TGTGCCAGCAGAGATTGGAGAGACTCAGAGACCCAGTACTTC
cdr3_aa: CASRDWRDSETQYF

clone_size: NA
v_call: TRBV11-2
j_call: TRBJ2-1
d_call: TRBD1
cdr3_nt: TGTGCCAGCAGCTCTCGGGACAGGGCGTCGGATGAGCAGTTCTTC
cdr3_aa: CASSSRDRASDEQFF

clone_size: many
v_call: TRBV3-1
j_call: TRBJ1-2
d_call: NA
cdr3_nt: TGTGCCAGCAGCCAAACAGGGACCAGTCCGGGAGGCTACACCTTC
cdr3_aa: CASSQTGTSPGGYTF

clone_size: NA
v_call: TRBV2
j_call: TRBJ1-5
d_call: NA
cdr3_nt: TGTGCCAGCAGTGCGGGACGTAGCAATCAGCCCCAGCATTTT
cdr3_aa: CASSAGRSNQPQHF

clone_size: many
v_call: TRBV4-1
j_call: TRBJ1-1
d_call: NA
cdr3_nt: TGCGCCAGCAGCCAAGGGAGCACTGAAGCTTTCTTT
cdr3_aa: CASSQGSTEAFF

clone_size: NA
v_call: TRBV5-6
j_call: TRBJ2-1
d_call: TRBD1
cdr3_nt: TGTGCCAGCAGCTTGTCGGGACAGGGGGCCAGCTCCTACAATGAGCAGTTCTTC
cdr3_aa: CASSLSGQGASSYNEQFF

clone_size: few
v_call: TRBV4-2
j_call: TRBJ1-2
d_call: NA
cdr3_nt: TGTGCCAGCAGCCGCGGAGGGACACAGGACAACGGGGGCTACACCTTC
cdr3_aa: CASSRGGTQDNGGYTF

clone_size: NA
v_call: TRBV12-3/TRBV12-4
j_call: TRBJ1-1
d_call: TRBD1
cdr3_nt: TGTGCCAGCAGTGCAAACAGGGGGCAGGGCACTGAAGCTTTCTTT
cdr3_aa: CASSANRGQGTEAFF

clone_size: NA
v_call: TRBV6-2/TRBV6-3
j_call: TRBJ2-5
d_call: TRBD1
cdr3_nt: TGTGCCAGCAGTTTGGGACAGGGGGCGCAGACCCAGTACTTC
cdr3_aa: CASSLGQGAQTQYF

clone_size: many
v_call: TRBV5-1
j_call: TRBJ2-2
d_call: NA
cdr3_nt: TGCGCCAGCAGCTTGGACGGGGCGGACACCGGGGAGCTGTTTTTT
cdr3_aa: CASSLDGADTGELFF

clone_size: many
v_call: TRBV7-2
j_call: TRBJ1-2
d_call: NA
cdr3_nt: TGTGCCAGCAGCTGGGCAATGGAGCCGGGGGCGGATGGCTACACCTTC
cdr3_aa: CASSWAMEPGADGYTF

clone_size: NA
v_call: TRBV4-1
j_call: TRBJ2-6
d_call: TRBD1
cdr3_nt: TGCGCCAGCAGCCAAGGGCAACAGGGGGCGCGCGGGGCCAACGTCCTGACTTTC
cdr3_aa: CASSQGQQGARGANVLTF

clone_size: NA
v_call: TRBV7-2
j_call: TRBJ1-1
d_call: NA
cdr3_nt: TGTGCCAGCAGCTTTACAGCTGAAGCTTTCTTT
cdr3_aa: CASSFTAEAFF

clone_size: few
v_call: TRBV28
j_call: TRBJ2-1
d_call: NA
cdr3_nt: TGTGCCAGCAGTTTATATCGGCTGGCGTCGTTAAGCTCCTACAATGAGCAGTTCTTC
cdr3_aa: CASSLYRLASLSSYNEQFF

clone_size: NA
v_call: TRBV7-9
j_call: TRBJ2-1
d_call: TRBD1
cdr3_nt: TGTGCCAGCAGCTTAAAGGGACAGCTCTACAATGAGCAGTTCTTC
cdr3_aa: CASSLKGQLYNEQFF

clone_size: NA
v_call: TRBV2
j_call: TRBJ1-1
d_call: NA
cdr3_nt: TGTGCCAGCAGTGCGCTTCAGACGAACACTGAAGCTTTCTTT
cdr3_aa: CASSALQTNTEAFF

clone_size: few
v_call: TRBV4-2
j_call: TRBJ2-7
d_call: NA
cdr3_nt: TGTGCCAGCAGCTACGCCACCGAGCAGTACTTC
cdr3_aa: CASSYATEQYF

clone_size: NA
v_call: TRBV9
j_call: TRBJ2-2
d_call: TRBD1
cdr3_nt: TGTGCCAGCAGCGAGACAGGGCGCGGCGGGGAGCTGTTTTTT
cdr3_aa: CASSETGRGGELFF

clone_size: NA
v_call: TRBV12-3/TRBV12-4
j_call: TRBJ2-5
d_call: NA
cdr3_nt: TGTGCCAGCAGTCGAATCCAGGGCCAAGAGACCCAGTACTTC
cdr3_aa: CASSRIQGQETQYF

clone_size: NA
v_call: TRBV6-1
j_call: TRBJ2-2
d_call: NA
cdr3_nt: TGTGCCAGCACCTACCTAGACACCGGGGAGCTGTTTTTT
cdr3_aa: CASTYLDTGELFF

clone_size: NA
v_call: TRBV28
j_call: TRBJ2-5
d_call: NA
cdr3_nt: TGTGCCAGCAGTTTAAAGGCCCGCCGAATGCAGTACTTC
cdr3_aa: CASSLKARRMQYF

clone_size: NA
v_call: TRBV9
j_call: TRBJ2-3
d_call: TRBD1
cdr3_nt: TGTGCCAGCAGCGAAGACAGGGGCCTTAGCACAGATACGCAGTATTTT
cdr3_aa: CASSEDRGLSTDTQYF

clone_size: NA
v_call: TRBV28
j_call: TRBJ2-1
d_call: NA
cdr3_nt: TGTGCCAGCAGTATGGCAGCCGTTAGGGGCGATGAGCAGTTCTTC
cdr3_aa: CASSMAAVRGDEQFF

clone_size: NA
v_call: TRBV4-2
j_call: TRBJ2-3
d_call: NA
cdr3_nt: TGTGCCAGCAGCCAACCTCTAACAGATACGCAGTATTTT
cdr3_aa: CASSQPLTDTQYF

clone_size: few
v_call: TRBV18
j_call: TRBJ2-5
d_call: TRBD1
cdr3_nt: TGTTCAAGGGGACAGCAAGAGACCCAGTACTTC
cdr3_aa: CSRGQQETQYF